The 28 T cell receptor beta chains in this list originate from one sample, sequenced in a study of blood T cell repertoires in COVID-19. Only in-frame clones appear in the TCRdb table, and some are missing; sequencing was by immunoSEQ multiplex PCR. Of 200,000 or so clones in the sample, 80% to 90% are singletons; the top ten hold around 3.5%. What was sequenced was PBMCs or T cells enriched from blood (not recorded which). The receptor set was obtained from a woman in her thirties or forties with acute COVID-19.

The genes are TRBV6-2 or TRBV6-3 and TRBJ2-5; no clear D gene. V dropped 4 bases and J dropped 5 bases, with 8 bases sitting between them. The CDR3 consists of 12 residues. Looked up from germline, CDR1 is MNHEY and CDR2 is SVGEGT. The CDR3 sequence is CASSSRRETQYF. The CDR3, as DNA: TGTGCCAGCAGTTCCCGTCGGGAGACCCAGTACTTC.

The chain joins TRBV7-2 to TRBJ1-2; tentative D call: TRBD1 (5 bases). V was shortened by 5 bases and J by 3 bases, with 13 bases between the two germline ends. From germline, CDR1 is SGHTA and CDR2 FQGNSA. The CDR3 is 14 residues long. The CDR3 bases are TGTGCCAGCAGCACGTTAGACAGAGACTATGGCTACACCTTC. This gives the protein CASSTLDRDYGYTF.

The V call is TRBV14, the J call TRBJ2-5, with unresolved D. The V end lost 3 bases, the J end lost 0 bases, and 11 bases lay between the germline ends. The CDR3 contains 15 residues. The germline gives CDR1 SGHDN, CDR2 FVKESK. CDR3 amino acids: CASSQNRRHQETQYF. The DNA of the CDR3 is TGTGCCAGCAGCCAGAATCGGAGACACCAAGAGACCCAGTACTTC.

This chain uses TRBV15 with TRBJ1-4, with no clear D. Trimming removed 3 bases at V and 7 bases at J, with 15 bases between. Germline V gene sequence: CDR1 LNHNV, CDR2 YYDKDF (reference sequence). The CDR3 runs to 15 residues. CDR3 region: CATSSYGQEVEKLFF. CDR3 DNA sequence: TGTGCCACCAGCAGTTATGGCCAGGAGGTTGAAAAACTGTTTTTT.

V usage is TRBV11-2 and J usage is TRBJ1-1; possibly TRBD1 for D (6 bases). V lost 0 bases to trimming and J lost 10 bases, with 12 bases between them. CDR1 is SGHAT and CDR2 is FQNNGV in the germline V gene. The CDR3 runs to 13 residues. The DNA of the CDR3 is TGTGCCAGCAGCTTAGATCCAGGGGCTCTAGCTTTCTTT. As protein: CASSLDPGALAFF.

The genes are TRBV20-1 and TRBJ1-2, with D perhaps TRBD1 (5 bases). The germline V gene has CDR1 DFQATT and CDR2 SNEGSKA (reference sequence). The CDR3 totals 11 residues. Trimming took 6 bases from V and 8 from J, leaving 13 bases between them. CDR3: CSAQGQLGYTF. The CDR3 region has the DNA TGCAGTGCCCAGGGCCAGCTGGGCTACACCTTC.

This clone was picked up a small number of times. CDR3: CASSRGTASSPLHF. The CDR3 coding sequence is TGTGCCAGCAGCCGCGGGACGGCGTCTTCCCCCCTCCACTTT. The chain links TRBV3-1 (or the pseudogene TRBV3-2) to TRBJ1-6, with D perhaps TRBD1 (5 bases). This CDR3 is built from 14 residues. Trimming removed 4 bases at V and 13 bases at J, with 17 bases between. CDR1 is LGHDT and CDR2 is YNNKEL in the germline V gene (reference sequence).

This chain links TRBV7-2 with TRBJ2-6; tentatively, D is TRBD1 (6 bases). This CDR3 has 15 residues. Germline CDR1 SGHTA, CDR2 FQGNSA. Between the trimmed V and J ends, which lost 2 bases and 4 bases, there was a span of 9 bases. CDR3 sequence: CASSLRGIGANVLTF. The CDR3 nucleotides are TGTGCCAGCAGCTTAAGGGGGATCGGGGCCAACGTCCTGACTTTC. The full variable domain, with the rest looked up from reference TRBV7-2 and TRBJ2-6, is GAGVSQSPSNKVTEKGKDVELRCDPISGHTALYWYRQSLGQGLEFLIYFQGNSAPDKSGLPSDRFSAERTGGSVSTLTIQRTQQEDSAVYLCASSLRGIGANVLTFGAGSRLTVL.

The chain recombines TRBV5-1 with TRBJ1-1; weak D call: TRBD1 (6 bases). V lost 6 bases and J 6 bases, leaving 18 bases between the germline ends. CDR3 length equals 14 residues. From germline, CDR1 is SGHRS and CDR2 YFSETQ. CDR3 sequence: CASTSERGRPEAFF. The CDR3 coding sequence is TGCGCCAGCACCTCCGAGCGGGGGCGGCCTGAAGCTTTCTTT.

The chain uses TRBV3-1 (or the pseudogene TRBV3-2) and TRBJ2-5, with D possibly TRBD1 on 6 matching bases. V lost 7 bases to trimming and J lost 2 bases, with 11 bases between them. The CDR3 sequence is 13 residues long. CDR1 and CDR2 from the germline V gene are LGHDT and YNNKEL (reference sequence). CDR3 sequence reads: CASTTGLQETQYF. The CDR3 bases are TGTGCCAGCACCACAGGGTTGCAAGAGACCCAGTACTTC.

The rearrangement joins TRBV23-1 to TRBJ2-3, with 14 nucleotides matching TRBD2. TRBV23-1 is noted as an ORF with a role that remains uncertain. This CDR3 is 17 amino acids long. J was trimmed by 3 bases and V by 0 bases; bases with no gene match: 2. CDR3 sequence (DNA): TGCGCCAGCAGTCAATCTGGACTAGCGGGGGGAACAGATACGCAGTATTTT. It is translated as CASSQSGLAGGTDTQYF.

The chain combines TRBV6-5 with TRBJ1-1; TRBD1 might be the D (5 bases). CDR1 and CDR2 (germline): MNHEY, SVGAGI. V lost 6 bases to trimming and J lost 1 base, with 12 bases between them. The CDR3 covers 14 residues. The CDR3 DNA follows: TGTGCCAGCAGCTTCAGGGCGAGGAACACTGAAGCTTTCTTT. This translates into CASSFRARNTEAFF.

The chain is built from TRBV19 and TRBJ2-3; D gene uncertain. Germline loops: CDR1 LNHDA, CDR2 SQIVND (reference sequence). The CDR3 covers 11 residues. The V end was cut by 10 bases, the J end by 8 bases, with 13 bases between. The CDR3 DNA follows: TGTGCCACCCTGGTAGGAGTTACGCAGTATTTT. This codes for CATLVGVTQYF.

V and J are TRBV27 and TRBJ1-2; unclear D gene. V was shortened by 5 bases and J by 7 bases, with 8 bases between the two germline ends. The CDR3 spans 11 residues. Germline V gene sequence: CDR1 MNHEY, CDR2 SMNVEV (reference sequence). For the CDR3, the DNA is TGTGCCAGCAGTGCCGAGGGTGGCTACACCTTC. This codes for CASSAEGGYTF.

V is TRBV7-2 and J is TRBJ1-6; weak D call: TRBD1 (5 bases). V shed 8 bases and J shed 9 bases, with 14 bases lying between them. The CDR3 extends over 13 amino acids. Germline assignment: CDR1 SGHTA and CDR2 FQGNSA. CDR3 sequence reads: CASGQGALSPLHF. CDR3 in DNA: TGTGCCAGCGGCCAGGGCGCTCTTTCACCCCTCCACTTT.

The chain joins TRBV6-5 to TRBJ1-4; the match to TRBD1 covers 10 bases. The CDR3 spans 15 residues. Looked up from germline, CDR1 is MNHEY and CDR2 is SVGAGI. The J segment lost 3 bases and the V segment lost 5 bases, leaving 3 bases of the junction unmatched. In DNA, the CDR3 is TGTGCCAGCAGTCGACAGGGGGCCGCTAATGAAAAACTGTTTTTT. As protein: CASSRQGAANEKLFF.

The chain joins TRBV18 to TRBJ1-4; D not resolved. The germline V gene encodes CDR1 KGHSH and CDR2 LQKENI. V was clipped by 4 bases and J by 6 bases, with 21 bases between them. The CDR3 contains 17 residues. CDR3 DNA: TGTGCCAGCTCACAACTCCCCTCGGCTAGAACGGATGAAAAACTGTTTTTT. Amino acids: CASSQLPSARTDEKLFF.

The chain has TRBV3-1 (or the pseudogene TRBV3-2) and TRBJ1-5; 7 nucleotides match TRBD1. V lost 2 bases, J lost 9 bases, and 7 bases stayed unmatched. From germline, CDR1 is LGHDT and CDR2 YNNKEL (reference sequence). This CDR3 has 14 amino acids. CDR3 coding DNA: TGTGCCAGCAGCCAACGGGACAGCCTATGGCCCCAGCATTTT. Translated, it gives CASSQRDSLWPQHF.

This chain's CDR3 is CASSSQALSNQPQHF. DNA of the CDR3: TGTGCCAGCAGTTCCCAGGCGTTGAGCAATCAGCCCCAGCATTTT. This chain links TRBV27 with TRBJ1-5; D unclear. The CDR3 spans 15 residues. Trimming stripped 4 bases from V and 1 base from J, with 11 bases between. Germline assignment: CDR1 MNHEY and CDR2 SMNVEV (reference sequence).

The V and J genes are TRBV7-9 and TRBJ1-5; D is unresolved. CDR3 size: 12 residues. Germline V gene sequence: CDR1 SEHNR, CDR2 FQNEAQ (reference sequence). V was clipped by 5 bases and J by 6 bases, with 8 bases between them. CDR3 coding DNA: TGTGCCAGCAGCCCAGGCCCTCAGCCCCAGCATTTT. Translating it yields CASSPGPQPQHF. The variable domain in full, with the rest retrieved from reference TRBV7-9 and TRBJ1-5, is DTGVSQNPRHKITKRGQNVTFRCDPISEHNRLYWYRQTLGQGPEFLTYFQNEAQLEKSRLLSDRFSAERPKGSFSTLEIQRTEQGDSAMYLCASSPGPQPQHFGDGTRLSIL.

V gene TRBV19 combines with J gene TRBJ1-5; possible D gene TRBD1, 6 bases. The V and J ends lost 7 bases and 4 bases respectively, with 14 bases between them. The length of the CDR3 is 14 residues. The germline V gene encodes CDR1 LNHDA and CDR2 SQIVND (reference sequence). This chain's CDR3 is CASKEGRGNQPQHF. CDR3 nucleotides: TGTGCCAGTAAAGAAGGAAGGGGGAATCAGCCCCAGCATTTT.

The chain employs TRBV7-6 and TRBJ2-3, with 7 bases lining up with TRBD2. V lost 5 bases, J lost 1 base, and 3 bases stayed unmatched. The CDR3 is 14 amino acids. In germline, CDR1 is SGHVS, CDR2 FNYEAQ. The CDR3 region is CASSRSGGTDTQYF. DNA for the CDR3: TGTGCCAGCAGCAGAAGCGGGGGCACAGATACGCAGTATTTT.

This chain uses TRBV10-3 with TRBJ1-2, with a weak D call TRBD1 (6 bases). Trimming cost V 6 bases and J 2 bases, with 10 bases left between them. CDR3 length equals 13 residues. Per germline, CDR1 ENHRY and CDR2 SYGVKD. CDR3 region: CAIRQGTNYGYTF. The CDR3, as DNA: TGTGCCATCAGGCAGGGGACCAACTATGGCTACACCTTC.

This chain links TRBV7-3 with TRBJ1-3; 10 positions agree with TRBD1. The CDR3 covers 13 residues. After removal of 4 bases from V and 7 bases from J, the junction contained 1 base not matched to a gene. The germline V gene has CDR1 SGHTA and CDR2 FQGTGA. DNA of the CDR3: TGTGCCAGCAGCTCGGGACAGGGGAACACCATATATTTT. Translation gives CASSSGQGNTIYF. The variable domain in full, completed from reference TRBV7-3 and TRBJ1-3, reads GAGVSQTPSNKVTEKGKYVELRCDPISGHTALYWYRQSLGQGPEFLIYFQGTGAADDSGLPNDRFFAVRPEGSVSTLKIQRTERGDSAVYLCASSSGQGNTIYFGEGSWLTVV.

The rearrangement uses TRBV4-1 and TRBJ1-6; D gene ambiguous. This CDR3 has 16 residues. The germline CDR1 and CDR2 sequences are MGHRA and YSYEKL. Trimming shortened V by 1 base and J by 5 bases, and 12 bases separated the two germline ends. The CDR3 here is CASSQVLVPNNSPLHF. CDR3 nucleotides: TGCGCCAGCAGCCAAGTTTTGGTTCCTAATAATTCACCCCTCCACTTT.

This clone has a single count. This chain connects TRBV7-9 to TRBJ2-7; TRBD2 aligns across 12 bases. There are 13 residues in the CDR3. The trim removed 11 bases at V and 9 bases at J, leaving 11 bases unmatched. The germline V gene has CDR1 SEHNR and CDR2 FQNEAQ (reference sequence). The CDR3 coding sequence is TGTGCCGGAGGACTAGCGGGGAACCAGGGGCAGTACTTC. This translates into CAGGLAGNQGQYF.

J is TRBJ1-1 and V is TRBV10-3; possibly TRBD1 for D (5 bases). There are 16 residues in the CDR3. The V end was cut by 0 bases, the J end by 5 bases, with 16 bases between. Per germline, CDR1 ENHRY and CDR2 SYGVKD. The CDR3 DNA reads TGTGCCATCAGTGAGTCGGCTCTGGGGGGAAAAACTGAAGCTTTCTTT. This sequence encodes CAISESALGGKTEAFF.

This chain connects TRBV10-2 to TRBJ2-1; 8 nucleotides match TRBD2. The CDR3 loop spans 14 amino acids. The junction had 8 bases not matched to a gene; V was cut back by 8 bases and J by 5 bases. Germline CDR1 reads WSHSY; CDR2 reads SAAADI. CDR3 nucleotide sequence: TGCGCCAGCCGGGGCCGGGGGGGCCACAATGAGCAGTTCTTC. It is translated as CASRGRGGHNEQFF.